A selection of T cell receptor beta chains follows, all from one sample in a study of CD8+ T cells in alopecia areata. Method: immunoSEQ multiplex PCR; TCRdb's copy keeps in-frame clones and lacks some. The sample carries 150,000 to 200,000 clones, roughly 60% recorded once. The sequencing here drew on CD4+ T cells sorted from blood, taken at week 24, from a patient treated with tofacitinib. The receptors were gathered from a human donor with alopecia areata. CDR3s include the opening cysteine and the closing phenylalanine or tryptophan. Fields, in order: J gene, V gene, D gene, clone size, CDR3 protein, CDR3 DNA. The D gene is left open where the match is weak. Size is stated for part of the rows, as once, few or many counts, or as a class when the clone is expanded.

>TRBJ1-2|TRBV7-2|TRBD1|once
CASSLDRGPYGYTF
TGTGCCAGCAGTTTGGACAGGGGGCCCTATGGCTACACCTTC
>TRBJ1-6|TRBV7-2|.|.
CASTPGGFDSPLHF
TGTGCCAGCACCCCGGGCGGTTTTGATTCACCCCTCCACTTT
>TRBJ2-5|TRBV6-5|.|.
CASSIDRQETQYF
TGTGCCAGCAGTATAGACCGGCAAGAGACCCAGTACTTC
>TRBJ2-5|TRBV30|.|once
CAWNRVSETQYF
TGTGCCTGGAACAGGGTTTCCGAGACCCAGTACTTC
>TRBJ1-1|TRBV7-9|.|.
CASSLAGGASGTEAFF
TGTGCCAGCAGCTTAGCCGGGGGGGCCTCGGGCACTGAAGCTTTCTTT
>TRBJ2-3|TRBV10-3|.|.
CAIARTDTQYF
TGTGCCATCGCCCGCACAGATACGCAGTATTTT
>TRBJ2-7|TRBV10-3|TRBD1|.
CATGQGTYEQYF
TGTGCCACCGGACAGGGGACCTACGAGCAGTACTTC
>TRBJ2-5|TRBV29-1|.|.
CSVGGGRGQETQYF
TGCAGCGTCGGGGGCGGGCGAGGGCAAGAGACCCAGTACTTC
>TRBJ2-1|TRBV6-4|.|.
CASSRTPEDEQFF
TGTGCCAGCAGTCGGACTCCTGAGGATGAGCAGTTCTTC
>TRBJ2-3|TRBV30|.|.
CAVRGALDTQYF
TGTGCCGTTAGGGGGGCATTAGATACGCAGTATTTT
>TRBJ1-6|TRBV14|.|few
CASSQDTQGGSYNSPLHF
TGTGCCAGCAGCCAAGATACCCAGGGTGGTTCCTATAATTCACCCCTCCACTTT
>TRBJ2-5|TRBV11-3|.|.
CASSGETQYF
TGTGCCAGCAGCGGGGAGACCCAGTACTTC
>TRBJ1-2|TRBV25-1|.|.
CASRGTFGYTF
TGTGCCAGCAGAGGGACGTTTGGCTACACCTTC
>TRBJ1-2|TRBV6-5|.|.
CASSSQGTYGYTF
TGTGCCAGCAGTTCCCAGGGGACGTATGGCTACACCTTC
>TRBJ1-1|TRBV5-1|.|.
CASSLGDTLTEAFF
TGCGCCAGCAGCTTGGGAGACACCCTCACTGAAGCTTTCTTT
>TRBJ2-5|TRBV27|.|once
CASSAARRETQYF
TGTGCCAGCAGTGCAGCGCGCCGGGAGACCCAGTACTTC
>TRBJ1-6|TRBV7-6|.|once
CASSLSSYNSPLHF
TGTGCCAGCAGCTTAAGCTCCTATAATTCACCCCTCCACTTT
>TRBJ1-6|TRBV6-6|.|many
CASSYSTGQGSPLHF
TGTGCCAGCAGTTACTCTACGGGGCAGGGTTCACCCCTCCACTTT
>TRBJ2-3|TRBV11-3|TRBD2|.
CASSPRTSQTDTQYF
TGTGCCAGCAGCCCCAGGACTAGTCAGACAGATACGCAGTATTTT
>TRBJ1-2|TRBV2|.|.
CASSPEAGHNGYGYTF
TGTGCCAGCAGTCCTGAGGCGGGACACAATGGGTATGGCTACACCTTC